These 32 T cell receptor beta chains originate from one sample sequenced in a study of cytomegalovirus exposure and HLA in healthy donors. The PCR had 60 Vbeta and 13 Jbeta primers. The table came from immunoSEQ multiplex PCR; TCRdb's copy has only in-frame clones and leaves some out. This table holds approximately 100,000 clones, around three quarters found once. Input material: PBMCs. All receptors derive from a female donor in good health and CMV-seropositive.

The chain recombines TRBV27 with TRBJ1-1; 7 positions agree with TRBD1. CDR1 MNHEY and CDR2 SMNVEV come from the germline V gene (reference sequence). The CDR3 covers 15 residues. After removal of 7 bases from V and 3 bases from J, the junction contained 11 bases not matched to a gene. CDR3 amino acids: CASNPSAGGYTEAFF. The DNA for the CDR3 is TGTGCCAGCAACCCATCGGCAGGGGGTTACACTGAAGCTTTCTTT.

This clone has just a few counts. The chain combines TRBV5-6 with TRBJ1-3; perhaps TRBD1 as D (5 bases). V shed 5 bases and J shed 0 bases, with 12 bases lying between them. This CDR3 is built from 15 residues. Germline V gene lookup returns CDR1 SGHDT and CDR2 YYEEEE. The DNA of the CDR3 is TGTGCCAGCAGTTATTGGGACTTCTCTGGAAACACCATATATTTT. Protein product: CASSYWDFSGNTIYF.

This rearrangement joins TRBV5-4 to TRBJ2-3; maybe TRBD2 (5 bases). Germline V gives CDR1 SGHNT, CDR2 YYREEE (reference sequence). The CDR3 has 13 residues. V lost 7 bases and J lost 5, with 14 bases in between. This CDR3 is CASSPKAGDTQYF. The DNA for the CDR3 is TGTGCCAGCTCCCCTAAGGCGGGAGATACGCAGTATTTT.

The rearrangement uses TRBV29-1 and TRBJ1-3, with D perhaps TRBD1 (5 bases). Trimming cost V 4 bases and J 2 bases, with 12 bases left between them. The CDR3 contains 14 residues. Germline V lookup: CDR1 SQVTM, CDR2 ANQGSEA. The CDR3 DNA reads TGCAGCGTTGGCCTGGGGCAAGCTGGAAACACCATATATTTT. Protein: CSVGLGQAGNTIYF.

V and J are TRBV11-2 and TRBJ1-2; no reliable D call. V shed 5 bases and J shed 6 bases, with 19 bases lying between them. Germline values: CDR1 SGHAT, CDR2 FQNNGV. This CDR3 region has 15 residues. The CDR3, as DNA: TGTGCCAGCAGCCCCGCGGGCGGCCCCGAGCATGGCTACACCTTC. Translated: CASSPAGGPEHGYTF.

This sequence joins TRBV19 and TRBJ2-1; TRBD2 agrees at 10 bases. CDR3 size: 15 residues. V was pared by 8 bases and J by 6 bases, with 10 bases of the junction left unmatched. Per germline, CDR1 LNHDA and CDR2 SQIVND (reference sequence). The CDR3 loop reads CASQTLAGAVNEQFF. CDR3 sequence (DNA): TGTGCCAGTCAGACCCTAGCGGGAGCCGTCAATGAGCAGTTCTTC.

A note on this clone: The same CDR3 also results from other DNA sequences found in this sample. The chain couples TRBV18 to TRBJ2-7; D possibly corresponds to TRBD1 (5 bases). Trimming removed 0 bases at V and 2 bases at J, with 8 bases between. The length of the CDR3 is 14 residues. Germline V lookup: CDR1 KGHSH, CDR2 LQKENI. The CDR3 DNA is TGTGCCAGCTCACCACCGGCAGGGACCTACGAGCAGTACTTC. This encodes CASSPPAGTYEQYF.

The chain links TRBV11-2 to TRBJ2-3, with a tentative D call TRBD2 (7 bases). Trimming pared 5 bases from V and 5 bases from J, leaving 23 bases between. The CDR3 has 17 residues. Germline V gene sequence: CDR1 SGHAT, CDR2 FQNNGV. CDR3: CASSPLRGGGAEDTQYF. As DNA, the CDR3 is TGTGCCAGCAGCCCCCTCCGGGGAGGGGGGGCGGAAGATACGCAGTATTTT.

The genes are TRBV6-6 and TRBJ2-1; D may be TRBD2 (6 bases). Germline loops: CDR1 MNHNY, CDR2 SVGAGI (reference sequence). The V end lost 2 bases, the J end lost 9 bases, and 14 bases lay between the germline ends. This CDR3 has 14 amino acids. The CDR3: CASSYGGGPGEQFF. The CDR3 bases are TGTGCCAGCAGTTACGGCGGAGGGCCTGGTGAGCAGTTCTTC.

For the CDR3, the DNA is TGTGCCAGTAGTATAGGAGCGGGTGACTACGAGCAGTACTTC. Its protein is CASSIGAGDYEQYF. The chain recombines TRBV19 with TRBJ2-7; the D gene is possibly TRBD2 (6 bases). Deletions cut 1 base from V and 3 bases from J, with 10 bases between. This CDR3 has 14 amino acids. The germline gives CDR1 LNHDA, CDR2 SQIVND (reference sequence).

The chain employs TRBV10-3 and TRBJ2-5; 9 positions match TRBD2. Trimming at V came to 4 bases and at J to 4 bases, leaving 7 bases not matched to a gene. The germline V gene encodes CDR1 ENHRY and CDR2 SYGVKD. This CDR3 is 15 amino acids long. This CDR3 reads CAISGNPTSGETQYF. The CDR3 DNA reads as TGTGCCATCAGTGGGAACCCGACTAGCGGAGAGACCCAGTACTTC.

This clone was detected a few times. The J gene is TRBJ1-2, the V gene TRBV4-2; 7 bases are a match to TRBD1. The CDR3 totals 15 residues. V lost 0 bases and J lost 4; bases outside the gene matches: 5. CDR1 is LGHNA and CDR2 is YNFKEQ in the germline V gene. CDR3 coding DNA: TGTGCCAGCAGCCAAGAGTTCGGGACAGCCTATGGCTACACCTTC. Translated: CASSQEFGTAYGYTF.

Details on this clone: A junction end diverges from the germline sequence, so it may reflect a read error. Distinct nucleotide sequences in the sample also encode this CDR3. This chain uses TRBV2 with TRBJ1-4; D ambiguous. Per the germline V gene, CDR1 is SNHLY and CDR2 is FYNNEI. The CDR3 contains 15 residues. The CDR3 nucleotides read TGTGCCAGCAACGGCCGCGGGTTGCCTAATGAAAAACTATTTTTT. Protein product: CASNGRGLPNEKLFF.

V is TRBV19 and J is TRBJ2-1, with 7 bases that match TRBD2. This CDR3 has 15 amino acids. After removal of 4 bases from V and 0 bases from J, the junction contained 3 bases not matched to a gene. Germline V gene sequence: CDR1 LNHDA, CDR2 SQIVND (reference sequence). The CDR3 region has the DNA TGTGCCAGTAGTACCCCGGGGGGCTCCTACAATGAGCAGTTCTTC. Translated: CASSTPGGSYNEQFF.

The rearrangement joins TRBV27 to TRBJ2-4; possibly TRBD1 for D (6 bases). Germline V gene data show CDR1 as MNHEY and CDR2 as SMNVEV (reference sequence). V gave up 5 bases and J gave up 0 bases, with 11 bases separating them. The CDR3 extends over 15 amino acids. CDR3: CASSQGWGAKNIQYF. As DNA, the CDR3 is TGTGCCAGCAGTCAGGGGTGGGGAGCCAAAAACATTCAGTACTTC.

This chain joins TRBV7-2 and TRBJ2-1; D is undetermined. Trimming removed 3 bases from V and 4 bases from J, with 4 bases in between. Germline loops: CDR1 SGHTA, CDR2 FQGNSA. This CDR3 comprises 12 residues. CDR3 loop: CASSFVYNEQFF. The DNA of the CDR3 is TGTGCCAGCAGCTTCGTATACAATGAGCAGTTCTTC.

This rearrangement joins TRBV27 to TRBJ2-5; D perhaps matches TRBD2 (6 bases). CDR1 MNHEY and CDR2 SMNVEV come from the germline V gene (reference sequence). Trimming took 3 bases from V and 6 from J, leaving 20 bases between them. This CDR3 comprises 16 residues. The CDR3 protein is CASSFRGAGRHKTQYF. In nucleotides, the CDR3 is TGTGCCAGCAGTTTCCGTGGGGCAGGGAGGCACAAGACCCAGTACTTC.

The J gene is TRBJ1-2, the V gene TRBV5-4, with 8 nucleotides matching TRBD1. The germline gives CDR1 SGHNT, CDR2 YYREEE (reference sequence). The CDR3 is 14 residues long. With 4 bases clipped from V and 8 bases from J, the junction kept 10 bases outside the gene matches. The CDR3: CASSVDRVDGGYTF. The CDR3 bases are TGTGCCAGCAGCGTGGACAGGGTGGATGGGGGCTACACCTTC.

The chain is built from TRBV7-2 and TRBJ1-1, with D possibly being TRBD1 (6 bases). Germline CDR1 SGHTA, CDR2 FQGNSA. This CDR3 is 19 amino acids long. V lost 7 bases, J lost 1 base, and 28 bases lay in between. In DNA, the CDR3 is TGTGCCAGCACCCGTACCTCGTTCGGGACAAGGGTTGGGAACACTGAAGCTTTCTTT. Amino acids: CASTRTSFGTRVGNTEAFF.

CDR3 nucleotides: TGCGCCAGCAGCCTACAGGGGGTCTCCTACGAGCAGTACTTC. Amino acids: CASSLQGVSYEQYF. The chain couples TRBV5-1 to TRBJ2-7, with 8 nucleotides matching TRBD1. There are 14 residues in the CDR3. V was pared by 4 bases and J by 0 bases, with 3 bases of the junction left unmatched. The germline gives CDR1 SGHRS, CDR2 YFSETQ. The full variable domain, in which reference TRBV5-1 and TRBJ2-7 provide the parts outside the CDR3, is KAGVTQTPRYLIKTRGQQVTLSCSPISGHRSVSWYQQTPGQGLQFLFEYFSETQRNKGNFPGRFSGRQFSNSRSEMNVSTLELGDSALYLCASSLQGVSYEQYFGPGTRLTVT.

There are a few counts of this clone. The chain is built from TRBV6-5 and TRBJ1-2; 7 bases align to TRBD1. Looked up from germline, CDR1 is MNHEY and CDR2 is SVGAGI. V lost 2 bases to trimming and J lost 8 bases; unmatched junction nucleotides: 5. CDR3 length: 13 amino acids. CDR3 in amino acids: CASSYGQGGGYTF. The DNA for the CDR3 is TGTGCCAGCAGTTACGGGCAGGGGGGCGGCTACACCTTC.

This sequence joins TRBV7-2 and TRBJ2-5; 9 nucleotides agree with TRBD1. Germline V gene data show CDR1 as SGHTA and CDR2 as FQGNSA. V shed 5 bases and J 5 bases; nucleotides not matched to a gene: 12. This CDR3 spans 16 amino acids. The CDR3 DNA sequence: TGTGCCAGCAGCCCTTTCGGACAGGGGTTCGGGGAGACCCAGTACTTC. Amino acid sequence: CASSPFGQGFGETQYF.

CDR3 DNA: TGTGCCAGCGCAGAAGGCGCCCAGGTTCTGCTTGGCTACACCTTC. It specifies CASAEGAQVLLGYTF. The chain links TRBV13 to TRBJ1-2, with D unclear. The germline gives CDR1 PRHDT, CDR2 FYEKMQ (reference sequence). V was pared by 8 bases and J by 7 bases, with 23 bases between. The CDR3 has 15 amino acids.

This chain uses TRBV2 with TRBJ2-6, with 7 bases matching TRBD1. This CDR3 is 16 amino acids long. Losses at the gene ends were 3 bases for V and 1 base for J; bases not matched to a gene: 3. Germline V gene lookup returns CDR1 SNHLY and CDR2 FYNNEI. CDR3 amino acids: CASSDYRGSGANVLTF. DNA of the CDR3: TGTGCCAGCAGTGATTACAGGGGTTCTGGGGCCAACGTCCTGACTTTC.

This clone was seen once. Germline and junction disagree at one end, which may indicate a read error. The chain carries TRBV5-1 and TRBJ2-6; 7 bases are shared with TRBD1. Germline V CDR1 and CDR2: SGHRS, YFSETQ. The CDR3 sequence is 17 residues long. The CDR3 DNA reads TGCGCCAGCAGCTCCGGACAGGCTCGCTCTGGGGCCAACGGCCTGACTTTC. Translated, it gives CASSSGQARSGANGLTF. Complete variable domain (other parts from reference TRBV5-1 and TRBJ2-6): KAGVTQTPRYLIKTRGQQVTLSCSPISGHRSVSWYQQTPGQGLQFLFEYFSETQRNKGNFPGRFSGRQFSNSRSEMNVSTLELGDSALYLCASSSGQARSGANGLTFGAGSRLTVL.

This chain uses TRBV5-6 with TRBJ2-5; D is undetermined. Near its end, the DNA agrees better with TRBJ2-7, so the J call may be wrong. The CDR3 spans 16 residues. Germline assignment: CDR1 SGHDT and CDR2 YYEEEE. In DNA form, the CDR3 reads TGTGCCAGCAGCTTGATCGGTTGGGCTAGCTCCTACGAGCAGTACTTC. It translates to CASSLIGWASSYEQYF.

This clone was seen just once. The chain carries TRBV5-1 and TRBJ2-7; 14 nucleotides line up with TRBD2. The CDR3 is made up of 15 amino acids. V was clipped by 4 bases and J by 6 bases; unmatched bases: 6. Germline V gene lookup returns CDR1 SGHRS and CDR2 YFSETQ. The CDR3 coding sequence is TGCGCCAGCAGCCGAGGGACTAGCGGGAGCGGCGAGCAGTACTTC. This sequence encodes CASSRGTSGSGEQYF.

The chain recombines TRBV7-6 with TRBJ2-2, with TRBD2 as a possible D gene (5 bases). CDR1 is SGHVS, CDR2 FNYEAQ, per germline. The CDR3 loop spans 15 amino acids. Trimming took 7 bases from V and 6 from J, leaving 18 bases between them. The CDR3 reads CASKGAAVSAGELFF. DNA of the CDR3: TGTGCCAGCAAGGGAGCGGCGGTGAGCGCCGGGGAGCTGTTTTTT.

V usage is TRBV4-2 and J usage is TRBJ2-1; 10 nucleotides line up with TRBD2. Germline CDR1 is LGHNA and CDR2 is YNFKEQ. The CDR3 consists of 14 residues. Unmatched junction bases numbered 7, after V lost 0 bases and J lost 14 bases. CDR3: CASSQEEGTSVKFF. CDR3 DNA: TGTGCCAGCAGCCAAGAGGAGGGGACTAGCGTGAAGTTCTTC.

This chain connects TRBV10-2 to TRBJ2-5, with TRBD2 as a possible D gene (5 bases). Germline values: CDR1 WSHSY, CDR2 SAAADI. V was trimmed by 3 bases and J by 11 bases, leaving 13 bases between them. This CDR3 has 12 residues. CDR3 in amino acids: CASSDAGGEQYF. DNA of the CDR3: TGCGCCAGCAGTGACGCGGGTGGGGAGCAGTACTTC.

On this clone itself: This sample includes further DNA sequences coding for the same CDR3. This chain links TRBV9 with TRBJ1-4; no firm D call. The length of the CDR3 is 14 residues. Germline V gene lookup returns CDR1 SGDLS and CDR2 YYNGEE. Trimming shortened V by 1 base and J by 2 bases, and 6 bases separated the two germline ends. The CDR3 DNA reads as TGTGCCAGCAGCGTAACAGCTACTAATGAAAAACTGTTTTTT. Residues: CASSVTATNEKLFF. Variable domain in full (rest from reference TRBV9 and TRBJ1-4): DSGVTQTPKHLITATGQRVTLRCSPRSGDLSVYWYQQSLDQGLQFLIQYYNGEERAKGNILERFSAQQFPDLHSELNLSSLELGDSALYFCASSVTATNEKLFFGSGTQLSVL.

The gene calls are TRBV18 and TRBJ2-7; TRBD1 might be the D (5 bases). V gave up 2 bases and J gave up 2 bases, with 7 bases separating them. CDR3 size: 13 residues. The germline V gene encodes CDR1 KGHSH and CDR2 LQKENI. The CDR3 region is CASSPMTAYEQYF. CDR3 nucleotide sequence: TGTGCCAGCTCACCAATGACAGCCTACGAGCAGTACTTC.